A selection of T cell receptor beta chains follows, all from one sample in a study of CD8 T cells in ankylosing spondylitis. Each CDR3 protein is one row after TCRdb ran MiXCR on the 5' RACE reads. The table lists about 750,000 distinct CDR3 sequences, around 17% of them singletons. The sample taken for sequencing was blood, either unsorted or a sorted T cell fraction (not recorded which). These receptors were obtained from a male donor with ankylosing spondylitis. The CDR3 runs from the conserved cysteine through the conserved F or W. D genes are given only for firm matches. Not all rows give a size; the values are once, few, many and, for expanded clones, a class.

clone_size	d_call	v_call	j_call	cdr3_nt	cdr3_aa
NA	TRBD2	TRBV4-3	TRBJ2-1	TGCGCCAGCAGCCAAGATATTGGGACTAGCGGGAGCAATGAGCAGTTCTTC	CASSQDIGTSGSNEQFF
few	NA	TRBV29-1	TRBJ2-1	TGCAGCGTTGACAGGACGATTACATACAATGAGCAGTTCTTC	CSVDRTITYNEQFF
NA	NA	TRBV20-1	TRBJ2-7	TGCAGTGCTAGTGACCTCGACGAGCAGTACTTC	CSASDLDEQYF
few	NA	TRBV28	TRBJ2-7	TGTGCCAGCAGTTTTAGTCCCTCCTACGAGCAGTACTTC	CASSFSPSYEQYF
NA	NA	TRBV15	TRBJ2-6	TGTGCCACCAGCCCGCAGGGTACTGGGGCCAACGTCCTGACTTTC	CATSPQGTGANVLTF
few	NA	TRBV6-5	TRBJ2-7	TGTGCCAGCAGTTACTCGGGGCAGAGTCTAACCTACGAGCAGTACTTC	CASSYSGQSLTYEQYF
few	NA	TRBV25-1	TRBJ2-7	TGTGCCAGCAAACCGCCAGGGAGCTCCTACGAGCAGTACTTC	CASKPPGSSYEQYF
NA	NA	TRBV7-9	TRBJ2-7	TGTGCCAGCAGCGAGGAGACTAGCTACGAGCAGTACTTC	CASSEETSYEQYF
many	NA	TRBV6-1	TRBJ1-4	TGTGCCAGCAGTGAAAGTTGGGGCACGGGGGAAAAACTGTTTTTT	CASSESWGTGEKLFF
few	NA	TRBV5-5	TRBJ2-2	TGTGCCGGCAGGGAGAGCTTAATAGCGAACACCGGGGAGCTGTTTTTT	CAGRESLIANTGELFF
many	NA	TRBV20-1	TRBJ1-1	TGCAGTGCTAGTAGGGAGTCGGGCAGGGGTTATACTGAAGCTTTCTTT	CSASRESGRGYTEAFF
NA	NA	TRBV7-9	TRBJ1-1	TGTGCCAGCAGGACTCCGACACGGGGCACTGAAGCTTTCTTT	CASRTPTRGTEAFF
NA	NA	TRBV29-1	TRBJ2-5	TGCAGCGTACCCCGGGACCGGGGGCCTGGGACCCAGTACTTC	CSVPRDRGPGTQYF
few	NA	TRBV7-8	TRBJ2-1	TGTGCCAGCAGCCACGGGGAGCTCTACAATGAGCAGTTCTTC	CASSHGELYNEQFF
few	NA	TRBV4-1	TRBJ1-1	TGCGCCAGCAGCCAAGGGGTGGGCTGGGCTGAAGCTTTCTTT	CASSQGVGWAEAFF
NA	NA	TRBV30	TRBJ1-6	TGTGCCTGGAGTGTATGGTCCGGCTCAGTTCTCAATTCACCCCTCCACTTT	CAWSVWSGSVLNSPLHF
few	NA	TRBV24-1	TRBJ2-2	TGTGCCACCAGCGGACAACTGAACACCGGGGAGCTGTTTTTT	CATSGQLNTGELFF
few	NA	TRBV29-1	TRBJ1-1	TGCAGCGTCTCCGGAGGGAGGGCGGAAGCTTTCTTT	CSVSGGRAEAFF
few	NA	TRBV18	TRBJ2-6	TGTGCCAGCTCACCAGGAACCAAAGGGGCCAACGTCCTGACTTTC	CASSPGTKGANVLTF
NA	NA	TRBV5-4	TRBJ1-1	TGTGCCAGCAGCTTGGCTCCAGGGGTAGTGAACACTGAAGCTTTCTTT	CASSLAPGVVNTEAFF
NA	TRBD1	TRBV4-1	TRBJ1-1	TGCGCCAGCAGCCAAGCAGGGGGAGGCTACACTGAAGCTTTCTTT	CASSQAGGGYTEAFF
NA	TRBD1	TRBV15	TRBJ2-1	TGTGCCACCAGCATGGACCGGGACAGCTCCTACAATGAGCAGTTCTTC	CATSMDRDSSYNEQFF
few	TRBD2	TRBV12-3/TRBV12-4	TRBJ2-1	TGTGCCAGCAGTCCCCCGGGGGGTAGCCTTGAGCAGTTCTTC	CASSPPGGSLEQFF
few	NA	TRBV12-3/TRBV12-4	TRBJ1-4	TGTGCCAGCAGCACAGATGAAAAACTGTTTTTT	CASSTDEKLFF
NA	TRBD1	TRBV7-2	TRBJ2-7	TGTGCCAGCAGCACAGGGACAGGGGTTAGCGAGCAGTACTTC	CASSTGTGVSEQYF
NA	TRBD2	TRBV7-9	TRBJ2-5	TGTGCCAGCAGCTTCGGACTAGCGGGAGTAGGGCAAGAGACCCAGTACTTC	CASSFGLAGVGQETQYF
NA	TRBD2	TRBV29-1	TRBJ2-7	TGCAGCGTTGTGATGTTGACTAGCGGGAGCACCTACGAGCAGTACTTC	CSVVMLTSGSTYEQYF
NA	NA	TRBV7-9	TRBJ2-7	TGTGCCAGCAGCTTAGGTACAGGGATGGGGTTGGGCTACGAGCAGTACTTC	CASSLGTGMGLGYEQYF
NA	NA	TRBV4-1	TRBJ2-2	TGCGCCAGCAGCCGAGTACAGGACAGAGCGAACACCGGGGAGCTGTTTTTT	CASSRVQDRANTGELFF
NA	NA	TRBV12-3/TRBV12-4	TRBJ2-7	TGTGCCAGCAAATACACCGGGGGATACGAGCAGTACTTC	CASKYTGGYEQYF
NA	TRBD2	TRBV7-6	TRBJ2-3	TGTGCCAGCAGCGCGACTAGCGGGACGCAGTATTTT	CASSATSGTQYF
few	NA	TRBV3-1	TRBJ2-1	TGTGCCAGCAGCCTCCCCGAAAACTACAATGAGCAGTTCTTC	CASSLPENYNEQFF
few	NA	TRBV11-1	TRBJ2-7	TGTGCCAGCAGCTTATACCAGGGACGGCTGGCCAGCGAGCAGTACTTC	CASSLYQGRLASEQYF
few	NA	TRBV20-1	TRBJ1-5	TGCAGTGCTAGCCCCTACGGCGATTATAGCAATCAGCCCCAGCATTTT	CSASPYGDYSNQPQHF
few	NA	TRBV10-3	TRBJ1-6	TGTGCCATCAGTGAAATAGACAGAATCTCACCCCTCCACTTT	CAISEIDRISPLHF
many	NA	TRBV4-3	TRBJ2-7	TGCGCCAGCAGCCAAGATTCGGGGGGCGGAGGAGGCTACGAGCAGTACTTC	CASSQDSGGGGGYEQYF